This T cell receptor beta chain came from a study of blood T cells in healthy people across ages. Of note for this clonotype: Its target is not known.

Using a J-beta primer mix together with a sample-barcoded 5' primer, a second PCR was run for about 6 to 12 cycles. TCRdb recomputed calls from the 5' RACE reads with MiXCR, one row per CDR3 protein. The data contain some 940,000 distinct CDR3 sequences, roughly 29% of them singletons. Study findings and constraints: A roughly linear fall in TCR beta diversity per million T cells was seen with increasing age.

Germline V lookup: CDR1 SNHLY, CDR2 FYNNEI. The germline V and J ends were trimmed by 8 bases and 9 bases, with 14 bases remaining between them. The CDR3 extends over 13 amino acids. These data also featured in a second study, about T cells of mothers and their children.

Sequencing input: blood. The chain links TRBV2 to TRBJ1-6; the D gene is possibly TRBD1 (6 bases). This TCR was recovered from a woman in her forties in good health. The CDR3 sequence is CASFQGLRSPLHF. The DNA for the CDR3 is TGTGCCAGCTTCCAGGGGTTGCGTTCACCCCTCCACTTT.